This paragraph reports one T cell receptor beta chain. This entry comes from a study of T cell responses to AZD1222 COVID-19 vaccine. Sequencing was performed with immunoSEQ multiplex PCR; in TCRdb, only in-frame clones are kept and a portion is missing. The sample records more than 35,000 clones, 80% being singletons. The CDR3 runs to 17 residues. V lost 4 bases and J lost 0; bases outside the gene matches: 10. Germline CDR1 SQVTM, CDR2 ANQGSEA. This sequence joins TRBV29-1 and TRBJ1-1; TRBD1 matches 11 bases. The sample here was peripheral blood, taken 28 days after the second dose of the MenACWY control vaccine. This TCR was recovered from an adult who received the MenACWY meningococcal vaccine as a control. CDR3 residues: CSVGGQGAGVMNTEAFF. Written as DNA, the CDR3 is TGCAGCGTTGGAGGACAGGGGGCAGGGGTCATGAACACTGAAGCTTTCTTT. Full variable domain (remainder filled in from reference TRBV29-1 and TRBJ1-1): SAVISQKPSRDICQRGTSLTIQCQVDSQVTMMFWYRQQPGQSLTLIATANQGSEATYESGFVIDKFPISRPNLTFSTLTVSNMSPEDSSIYLCSVGGQGAGVMNTEAFFGQGTRLTVV.